What follows are 7 T cell receptor beta chains derived from one specimen sequenced in a study of T cells in Graves' hyperthyroidism and ophthalmopathy. Amplification of TCR beta CDR3 regions was performed using RNA transcripts as template. Primed by the HTBI set, a first-round RT-PCR was run on the TCR CDR3. One entry per CDR3 protein results from TCRdb running MiXCR on the multiplex PCR reads. The profile shows nearly 600,000 distinct CDR3 sequences, 14% of them singletons. Sequences were obtained from blood. These receptors all stem from a young woman with Graves' ophthalmopathy.

V usage is TRBV6-1 and J usage is TRBJ2-5; 8 bases line up with TRBD2. Germline loops: CDR1 MNHNS, CDR2 SASEGT. After removal of 6 bases from V and 4 bases from J, the junction contained 13 bases not matched to a gene. The CDR3 covers 16 residues. CDR3 in DNA: TGTGCCAGCAGGTGGGGAGAACCGGGACTAGGAGAGACCCAGTACTTC. It encodes CASRWGEPGLGETQYF.

This clonotype was recorded many times. The chain links TRBV20-1 to TRBJ2-3; 7 nucleotides match TRBD2. The junction had 4 bases not matched to a gene; V was cut back by 0 bases and J by 4 bases. This CDR3 region has 14 residues. Germline CDR1 DFQATT, CDR2 SNEGSKA (reference sequence). The DNA of the CDR3 is TGCAGTGCTAGAGATGGGGGGGGGGCAGATACGCAGTATTTT. It codes for CSARDGGGADTQYF.

This clonotype was detected many times. V is TRBV11-2 and J is TRBJ2-7; D uncertain. CDR1 and CDR2 (germline): SGHAT, FQNNGV. V shed 1 base and J shed 4 bases, with 8 bases lying between them. The CDR3 consists of 13 residues. The CDR3 DNA sequence: TGTGCCAGCAGCTTAGGGGCCGATTACGAGCAGTACTTC. Translation gives CASSLGADYEQYF. The full variable domain, in which reference TRBV11-2 and TRBJ2-7 provide the parts outside the CDR3, is EAGVAQSPRYKIIEKRQSVAFWCNPISGHATLYWYQQILGQGPKLLIQFQNNGVVDDSQLPKDRFSAERLKGVDSTLKIQPAKLEDSAVYLCASSLGADYEQYFGPGTRLTVT.

This clonotype occurred many times. V and J are TRBV27 and TRBJ2-1, with a possible D match to TRBD2 (5 bases). V lost 8 bases and J 7 bases, leaving 15 bases between the germline ends. This CDR3 is 13 amino acids long. Germline V gene data show CDR1 as MNHEY and CDR2 as SMNVEV (reference sequence). The CDR3 DNA reads as TGTGCCAGCTCACTTTCGCGGGTAAATGAGCAGTTCTTC. It encodes CASSLSRVNEQFF.

This clonotype was observed at least ten times. This chain links TRBV27 with TRBJ2-3; TRBD2 matches 7 bases. V was clipped by 8 bases and J by 4 bases; unmatched bases: 15. Germline V lookup: CDR1 MNHEY, CDR2 SMNVEV (reference sequence). CDR3 length: 16 residues. The CDR3 region is CASRSGRSNWADTQYF. CDR3 nucleotide sequence: TGTGCCAGCCGTAGCGGGCGCTCTAATTGGGCAGATACGCAGTATTTT.

This clonotype was seen at least ten times. This chain links TRBV12-3 or TRBV12-4 with TRBJ2-3; 7 bases are a match to TRBD2. V lost 4 bases to trimming and J lost 2 bases; unmatched junction nucleotides: 6. The CDR3 is made up of 15 amino acids. CDR3 bases: TGTGCCAGCAGTTCCCCAGCGGGGATCACAGATACGCAGTATTTT. Translated, it gives CASSSPAGITDTQYF.

This clonotype was picked up many times. This rearrangement joins TRBV28 to TRBJ2-7, with no clear D. The CDR3 has 12 residues. The germline V and J ends were trimmed by 7 bases and 0 bases, with 7 bases remaining between them. Germline V CDR1 and CDR2: MDHEN, SYDVKM. The DNA for the CDR3 is TGTGCCAGCAATTTTCGCTCCTACGAGCAGTACTTC. It codes for CASNFRSYEQYF.